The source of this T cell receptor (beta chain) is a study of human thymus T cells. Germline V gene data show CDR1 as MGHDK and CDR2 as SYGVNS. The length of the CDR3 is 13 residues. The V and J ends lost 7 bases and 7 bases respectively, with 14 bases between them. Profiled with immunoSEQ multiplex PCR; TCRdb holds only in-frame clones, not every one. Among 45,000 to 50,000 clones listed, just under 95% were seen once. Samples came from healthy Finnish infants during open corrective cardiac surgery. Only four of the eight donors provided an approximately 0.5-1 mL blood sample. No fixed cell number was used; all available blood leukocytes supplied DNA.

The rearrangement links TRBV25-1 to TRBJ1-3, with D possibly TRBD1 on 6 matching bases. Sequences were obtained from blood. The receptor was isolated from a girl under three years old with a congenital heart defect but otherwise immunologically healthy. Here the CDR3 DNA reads TGTGCCAGCATCCACCCGGGGGGCAACACCATATATTTT. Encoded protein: CASIHPGGNTIYF.